The 28 T cell receptor beta chains given below trace back to one sample, sequenced in a study of PD-L1 blockade in urothelial cancer. The time point was: pretreatment peripheral blood. Sequencing was performed with immunoSEQ multiplex PCR; in TCRdb, only in-frame clones are kept and a portion is missing. The sample records approximately 39,000 clones, 70% to 90% being singletons. Sequencing used PBMCs, obtained around atezolizumab (anti-PD-L1) treatment. Every receptor here comes from a man aged 80 or over with urothelial cancer.

CDR3 in DNA: TGTGCCAGCAGTTTGGGGACAGGGTCGGCAGAGACCCAGTACTTC. It codes for CASSLGTGSAETQYF. The chain employs TRBV27 and TRBJ2-5; 9 bases fit TRBD1. Germline values: CDR1 MNHEY, CDR2 SMNVEV (reference sequence). V dropped 3 bases and J dropped 4; count of bases not matched to a gene: 6. There are 15 residues in the CDR3.

V and J are TRBV4-3 and TRBJ2-4, with D possibly being TRBD1 (5 bases). Trimming took 0 bases from V and 7 from J, leaving 10 bases between them. Germline V gene lookup returns CDR1 LGHNA and CDR2 YSLEER. This CDR3 contains 14 residues. Here the CDR3 reads CASSQEPQGNIQYF. In DNA, the CDR3 is TGCGCCAGCAGCCAAGAACCCCAGGGCAACATTCAGTACTTC.

The chain recombines TRBV18 with TRBJ1-1, with unresolved D. The CDR3 consists of 13 residues. Germline CDR1 reads KGHSH; CDR2 reads LQKENI. V was pared by 5 bases and J by 2 bases, with 9 bases between. Here the CDR3 DNA reads TGTGCCAGCTCAGGGCAGCCAAACACTGAAGCTTTCTTT. It yields the protein CASSGQPNTEAFF.

This chain connects TRBV28 to TRBJ2-1, with 9 bases identical to TRBD2. Looked up from germline, CDR1 is MDHEN and CDR2 is SYDVKM. V lost 5 bases and J lost 5; bases outside the gene matches: 7. CDR3 length equals 15 residues. CDR3 DNA: TGTGCCAGCAGTGGTTCCGGGACTAGCAACAATGAGCAGTTCTTC. Protein sequence: CASSGSGTSNNEQFF.

The chain recombines TRBV7-2 with TRBJ2-3; a possible D gene is TRBD1 (6 bases). Trimming removed 1 base from V and 3 bases from J, with 11 bases in between. Germline loops: CDR1 SGHTA, CDR2 FQGNSA. The CDR3 is 15 amino acids. The CDR3 reads CASSLGGLGTDTQYF. Here the CDR3 DNA reads TGTGCCAGCAGCTTAGGGGGGCTTGGGACAGATACGCAGTATTTT.

The chain combines TRBV29-1 with TRBJ2-3; 10 nucleotides match TRBD2. V shed 4 bases and J 2 bases; nucleotides not matched to a gene: 3. This CDR3 is built from 14 residues. Germline CDR1 is SQVTM and CDR2 is ANQGSEA. This CDR3 is CSVALAGPTDTQYF. CDR3 DNA: TGCAGCGTTGCACTAGCGGGGCCCACAGATACGCAGTATTTT.

The gene calls are TRBV7-9 and TRBJ1-1; TRBD1 matches 7 bases. The J segment lost 3 bases and the V segment lost 2 bases, leaving 9 bases of the junction unmatched. Germline V gene data show CDR1 as SEHNR and CDR2 as FQNEAQ (reference sequence). The CDR3 totals 16 residues. The CDR3 region has the DNA TGTGCCAGCAGCTTACAGGGGGATCGAGATTACACTGAAGCTTTCTTT. Translating it yields CASSLQGDRDYTEAFF.

The chain has TRBV10-3 and TRBJ2-5; TRBD1 agrees at 9 bases. Germline V gives CDR1 ENHRY, CDR2 SYGVKD. The V gene end was trimmed by 4 bases and the J gene end by 7 bases; junction bases not matched to a gene: 16. The CDR3 is made up of 17 amino acids. The chain's CDR3 is CAISGLGTGPGRRTQYF. DNA of the CDR3: TGTGCCATCAGTGGGCTAGGGACAGGGCCCGGTCGACGGACCCAGTACTTC.

In its sample, this clone was seen once. The chain carries TRBV7-2 and TRBJ2-3; D may be TRBD1 (6 bases). Germline CDR1 and CDR2: SGHTA and FQGNSA. The CDR3 length is 17 residues. V was shortened by 0 bases and J by 4 bases, with 17 bases between the two germline ends. DNA of the CDR3: TGTGCCAGCAGCTTAGCTGGGGGACAACTCAGGCCAGATACGCAGTATTTT. Translated: CASSLAGGQLRPDTQYF. The full variable domain, its missing parts supplied by reference TRBV7-2 and TRBJ2-3, is GAGVSQSPSNKVTEKGKDVELRCDPISGHTALYWYRQSLGQGLEFLIYFQGNSAPDKSGLPSDRFSAERTGGSVSTLTIQRTQQEDSAVYLCASSLAGGQLRPDTQYFGPGTRLTVL.

DNA of the CDR3: TGTGCCAGCAGCTCCCCTTGGAGCGGCTCTGGAAACACCATATATTTT. This sequence encodes CASSSPWSGSGNTIYF. The chain has TRBV5-4 and TRBJ1-3, with no clear D. CDR1 and CDR2 (germline): SGHNT, YYREEE (reference sequence). This CDR3 is built from 16 residues. V was clipped by 3 bases and J by 0 bases, with 13 bases between them.

J is TRBJ1-2 and V is TRBV6-6; the D gene is possibly TRBD1 (5 bases). Germline V gene sequence: CDR1 MNHNY, CDR2 SVGAGI (reference sequence). Between the trimmed V and J ends, which lost 7 bases and 8 bases, there was a span of 17 bases. The length of the CDR3 is 13 residues. The CDR3 reads CASTQGLGYGYTF. CDR3 bases: TGTGCCAGCACCCAGGGTCTGGGTTACGGCTACACCTTC.

The CDR3: CASSPALGEKLFF. The CDR3 DNA sequence: TGTGCCAGCAGTCCTGCCCTCGGTGAAAAACTGTTTTTT. V and J are TRBV7-2 and TRBJ1-4; D unresolved. The V gene's germline CDR1 is SGHTA and CDR2 FQGNSA. Trimming pared 6 bases from V and 7 bases from J, leaving 12 bases between. This CDR3 region has 13 residues.

The chain joins TRBV4-3 to TRBJ1-3; D is ambiguous. Germline loops: CDR1 LGHNA, CDR2 YSLEER. The V and J ends lost 0 bases and 4 bases respectively, with 13 bases between them. The CDR3 runs to 16 residues. The CDR3 is CASSQDRSEGGNTIYF. Written as DNA, the CDR3 is TGCGCCAGCAGCCAAGATAGGAGCGAGGGAGGAAACACCATATATTTT.

The rearrangement links TRBV14 to TRBJ2-3; D gene uncertain. The V end was cut by 1 base, the J end by 4 bases, with 9 bases between. Looked up from germline, CDR1 is SGHDN and CDR2 is FVKESK. The CDR3 runs 14 residues. The CDR3 region is CASSQGGSPDTQYF. In DNA, the CDR3 is TGTGCCAGCAGCCAAGGCGGCAGTCCAGATACGCAGTATTTT.

This chain connects TRBV11-2 to TRBJ2-7; tentative D call: TRBD1 (6 bases). The CDR3 is made up of 16 amino acids. Germline-derived CDR1 and CDR2 are SGHAT and FQNNGV. V was trimmed by 0 bases and J by 3 bases, leaving 15 bases between them. In DNA form, the CDR3 reads TGTGCCAGCAGCTTAGATCTGTCACAGGGCTTCTACGAGCAGTACTTC. The encoded protein is CASSLDLSQGFYEQYF.

J is TRBJ1-4 and V is TRBV9, with D possibly being TRBD1 (5 bases). The CDR3 runs 16 residues. V was trimmed by 0 bases and J by 5 bases, leaving 14 bases between them. Per the germline V gene, CDR1 is SGDLS and CDR2 is YYNGEE. CDR3 sequence: CASSVGRRGENEKLFF. For the CDR3, the DNA is TGTGCCAGCAGCGTAGGGAGGAGGGGCGAGAATGAAAAACTGTTTTTT.

The V gene is TRBV15, the J gene TRBJ2-1, with D tentatively TRBD2 (6 bases). The CDR3 sequence is 14 residues long. From germline, CDR1 is LNHNV and CDR2 YYDKDF (reference sequence). Trimming pared 3 bases from V and 8 bases from J, leaving 14 bases between. This CDR3 is CATSSGGGPDEQFF. CDR3 DNA: TGTGCCACCAGCAGCGGGGGAGGCCCAGATGAGCAGTTCTTC.

The chain uses TRBV6-5 and TRBJ2-4; TRBD2 matches at 9 bases. Trimming removed 5 bases from V and 8 bases from J; junction bases left unmatched: 7. The CDR3 contains 14 residues. Germline CDR1 and CDR2: MNHEY and SVGAGI. The CDR3 is CASSRLAGVHIQYF. CDR3 sequence (DNA): TGTGCCAGCAGTCGGTTAGCGGGAGTTCACATTCAGTACTTC.

The CDR3 DNA reads as TGTGCCAGTAGTATAAGGCGGGATGGGAATGAGCAGTTCTTC. Its protein product is CASSIRRDGNEQFF. The chain joins TRBV19 to TRBJ2-1; weak D call: TRBD2 (6 bases). CDR3 size: 14 residues. V was trimmed by 2 bases and J by 7 bases, leaving 12 bases between them. Germline V lookup: CDR1 LNHDA, CDR2 SQIVND (reference sequence).

This clone was observed a single time. The rearrangement joins TRBV6-5 to TRBJ1-1, with D possibly being TRBD1 (5 bases). CDR3 length: 12 amino acids. V was trimmed by 4 bases and J by 11 bases, leaving 14 bases between them. The V gene's germline CDR1 is MNHEY and CDR2 SVGAGI. CDR3 sequence (DNA): TGTGCCAGCAGTTTCCCGAAGGGGCGGGCTTTCTTT. As protein: CASSFPKGRAFF.

The V and J genes are TRBV7-2 and TRBJ2-1, with D unclear. V gave up 0 bases and J gave up 4 bases, with 10 bases separating them. The germline V gene has CDR1 SGHTA and CDR2 FQGNSA. This CDR3 is built from 15 residues. For the CDR3, the DNA is TGTGCCAGCAGCTTAGCGGATGGGCCGTACAATGAGCAGTTCTTC. Translating gives CASSLADGPYNEQFF.

The V and J genes are TRBV18 and TRBJ2-3; no definite D call. The germline gives CDR1 KGHSH, CDR2 LQKENI. V lost 2 bases to trimming and J lost 2 bases, with 11 bases between them. This CDR3 region has 15 residues. The CDR3 DNA reads as TGTGCCAGCTCACCAGCCTACCCCGTCACAGATACGCAGTATTTT. It codes for CASSPAYPVTDTQYF.

This chain joins TRBV5-6 and TRBJ2-6; D is unresolved. This CDR3 region has 18 residues. V was trimmed by 0 bases and J by 1 base, leaving 14 bases between them. Germline assignment: CDR1 SGHDT and CDR2 YYEEEE. The CDR3 loop is CASSLVGSRRSGANVLTF. The CDR3 DNA follows: TGTGCCAGCAGCTTGGTGGGCAGCAGGCGTTCTGGGGCCAACGTCCTGACTTTC.

The chain employs TRBV5-6 and TRBJ1-1; tentatively, D is TRBD1 (6 bases). The V gene's germline CDR1 is SGHDT and CDR2 YYEEEE. The V and J ends lost 0 bases and 0 bases respectively, with 12 bases between them. The CDR3 is 16 residues long. The CDR3: CASSLAKGGMNTEAFF. CDR3 DNA: TGTGCCAGCAGCTTGGCCAAGGGGGGGATGAACACTGAAGCTTTCTTT.

The rearrangement uses TRBV5-1 and TRBJ1-5, with 10 bases aligning to TRBD1. The CDR3 length is 15 residues. Germline CDR1 is SGHRS and CDR2 is YFSETQ. J was trimmed by 6 bases and V by 4 bases; bases with no gene match: 7. DNA for the CDR3: TGCGCCAGCAGCGAGGGACAGGGGCCCGGTCAGCCCCAGCATTTT. Residues: CASSEGQGPGQPQHF.

The chain has TRBV29-1 and TRBJ1-2; 7 positions agree with TRBD1. CDR3 length: 13 amino acids. Unmatched junction bases numbered 8, after V lost 5 bases and J lost 5 bases. Germline CDR1 and CDR2: SQVTM and ANQGSEA. The CDR3: CSVSSTGSYGYTF. The DNA for the CDR3 is TGCAGCGTTAGTTCGACAGGGTCTTATGGCTACACCTTC.

This chain links TRBV2 with TRBJ1-2; the D gene is possibly TRBD1 (5 bases). The CDR3 extends over 15 amino acids. Germline V lookup: CDR1 SNHLY, CDR2 FYNNEI. V was clipped by 10 bases and J by 5 bases, with 23 bases between them. CDR3 in DNA: TGTGCCACCAACGCGTTGACAGACTTTAGATATGGCTACACCTTC. It is translated as CATNALTDFRYGYTF. Using reference TRBV2 and TRBJ1-2 for the parts outside the CDR3, the full variable domain is EPEVTQTPSHQVTQMGQEVILRCVPISNHLYFYWYRQILGQKVEFLVSFYNNEISEKSEIFDDQFSVERPDGSNFTLKIRSTKLEDSAMYFCATNALTDFRYGYTFGSGTRLTVV.

The J gene is TRBJ2-7, the V gene TRBV7-9; 7 bases map to TRBD2. The V and J ends lost 5 bases and 2 bases, in that order; junction bases with no gene match: 6. This CDR3 has 14 residues. Germline V gene data show CDR1 as SEHNR and CDR2 as FQNEAQ (reference sequence). CDR3 region: CASSRARGAYEQYF. The CDR3 bases are TGTGCCAGCAGCAGAGCCCGGGGGGCCTACGAGCAGTACTTC.